This passage covers 30 T cell receptor beta chains from one sample sequenced in a study of control samples from healthy donors and cancer patients. Clones were sequenced by immunoSEQ multiplex PCR, and TCRdb holds only the in-frame ones, with some missing. The sample includes 75,000 to 100,000 clones, roughly 91% seen only once; the top ten take 5.5% to 7%. The specimen sequenced was blood. These receptors originate from a man aged 50 to 59 in good health.

This clone was detected a few times. The rearrangement links TRBV5-8 to TRBJ1-5; weak D call: TRBD1 (5 bases). V was shortened by 1 base and J by 6 bases, with 14 bases between the two germline ends. CDR1 and CDR2 from the germline V gene are SGHTS and YDEGEE. The CDR3 runs to 15 residues. DNA of the CDR3: TGTGCCAGCAGCTTGTTGGGTTTCGGGGGTCAGCCCCAGCATTTT. Its translation: CASSLLGFGGQPQHF.

This clone showed up just once. The chain couples TRBV5-1 to TRBJ1-6; D gene ambiguous. V lost 4 bases, J lost 4 bases, and 9 bases lay in between. The CDR3 runs 14 residues. Germline CDR1 reads SGHRS; CDR2 reads YFSETQ. As DNA, the CDR3 is TGCGCCAGCAGCCGGGATATTTATAATTCACCCCTCCACTTT. The encoded protein is CASSRDIYNSPLHF.

The J gene is TRBJ2-3, the V gene TRBV10-3; 11 bases map to TRBD1. The germline gives CDR1 ENHRY, CDR2 SYGVKD. The CDR3 extends over 14 amino acids. V lost 6 bases, J lost 6 bases, and 5 bases stayed unmatched. CDR3 in DNA: TGTGCCATCAGCGGACAGGGGGCTTTGGATACGCAGTATTTT. This gives the protein CAISGQGALDTQYF.

V usage is TRBV11-3 and J usage is TRBJ2-1; possible D gene TRBD2, 5 bases. V lost 3 bases and J lost 7, with 7 bases in between. CDR1 and CDR2 from the germline V gene are SGHNT and YENEEA. CDR3 length: 12 residues. CDR3 sequence reads: CASSLRVNEQFF. The CDR3 bases are TGTGCCAGCAGCTTGAGGGTAAATGAGCAGTTCTTC.

The V call is TRBV6-1, the J call TRBJ2-7; tentatively, D is TRBD1 (7 bases). The V gene's germline CDR1 is MNHNS and CDR2 SASEGT. The V end lost 2 bases, the J end lost 3 bases, and 14 bases lay between the germline ends. The CDR3 covers 15 residues. The CDR3: CASSETWQGGYEQYF. The DNA of the CDR3 is TGTGCCAGCAGTGAAACGTGGCAGGGGGGCTACGAGCAGTACTTC.

V usage is TRBV19 and J usage is TRBJ1-5, with D possibly being TRBD1 (5 bases). V shed 1 base and J shed 3 bases, with 10 bases lying between them. The germline V gene encodes CDR1 LNHDA and CDR2 SQIVND (reference sequence). CDR3 length equals 15 residues. DNA of the CDR3: TGTGCCAGTAGTATAGGAGGGGTCTTCAATCAGCCCCAGCATTTT. Translating gives CASSIGGVFNQPQHF.

V gene TRBV3-1 (or the pseudogene TRBV3-2) combines with J gene TRBJ1-5; D remains ambiguous. The CDR3 is 14 residues long. From germline, CDR1 is LGHDT and CDR2 YNNKEL (reference sequence). V lost 1 base and J 14 bases, leaving 18 bases between the germline ends. The CDR3 nucleotides read TGTGCCAGCAGCCAAGGTACCTCAGCGAGTAAAAAGCATTTT. Residues: CASSQGTSASKKHF.

The genes are TRBV19 and TRBJ1-1, with D possibly TRBD1 on 6 matching bases. Germline-derived CDR1 and CDR2 are LNHDA and SQIVND (reference sequence). Trimming shortened V by 4 bases and J by 1 base, and 10 bases separated the two germline ends. The CDR3 is made up of 14 amino acids. The CDR3 DNA reads TGTGCCAGTAGTACAAGGGACACGAACACTGAAGCTTTCTTT. Amino acid sequence: CASSTRDTNTEAFF.

This chain links TRBV6-5 with TRBJ2-1; a possible D gene is TRBD1 (5 bases). The CDR3 length is 14 residues. Germline V gives CDR1 MNHEY, CDR2 SVGAGI. Trimming pared 5 bases from V and 9 bases from J, leaving 17 bases between. CDR3 sequence: CASSPVIGAGEQFF. In DNA form, the CDR3 reads TGTGCCAGCAGTCCCGTCATAGGGGCAGGTGAGCAGTTCTTC.

This sequence joins TRBV10-3 and TRBJ2-1; TRBD1 matches 8 bases. Germline V gives CDR1 ENHRY, CDR2 SYGVKD. CDR3 size: 14 residues. V lost 10 bases, J lost 0 bases, and 5 bases stayed unmatched. CDR3 protein: CATWTGHSYNEQFF. CDR3 in DNA: TGTGCCACCTGGACAGGGCACTCCTACAATGAGCAGTTCTTC.

The chain uses TRBV6-1 and TRBJ2-3; tentatively, D is TRBD2 (7 bases). Per the germline V gene, CDR1 is MNHNS and CDR2 is SASEGT. The CDR3 totals 16 residues. With 2 bases removed from V and 0 bases from J, the gap between germline ends came to 12 bases. CDR3 loop: CASSEYGGASTDTQYF. The CDR3 coding sequence is TGTGCCAGCAGTGAATATGGGGGGGCAAGCACAGATACGCAGTATTTT.

This clone was counted once. The gene calls are TRBV11-3 and TRBJ2-1; 12 nucleotides agree with TRBD2. Germline CDR1 SGHNT, CDR2 YENEEA. V trimming: 5 bases; J trimming: 10 bases; junction bases outside the gene matches: 3. The CDR3 runs 13 residues. This CDR3 is CASSPGTSGEQFF. Here the CDR3 DNA reads TGTGCCAGCAGCCCCGGGACTAGCGGGGAGCAGTTCTTC.

The CDR3 here is CASSLDMASGNTIYF. The CDR3 DNA reads as TGCGCCAGCAGCTTGGATATGGCCTCTGGAAACACCATATATTTT. V gene TRBV5-1 combines with J gene TRBJ1-3; D is unclear. Between the trimmed V and J ends, which lost 0 bases and 0 bases, there was a span of 7 bases. This CDR3 spans 15 amino acids. From germline, CDR1 is SGHRS and CDR2 YFSETQ.

The chain carries TRBV18 and TRBJ1-2, with 10 bases identical to TRBD1. This CDR3 is built from 16 residues. Per the germline V gene, CDR1 is KGHSH and CDR2 is LQKENI. Losses at the gene ends were 1 base for V and 0 bases for J; bases not matched to a gene: 2. CDR3 amino acids: CASSPRGQGPNYGYTF. The CDR3, as DNA: TGTGCCAGCTCACCACGGGGACAGGGGCCTAACTATGGCTACACCTTC.

The V gene is TRBV9, the J gene TRBJ2-1; a possible D gene is TRBD1 (5 bases). Trimming cost V 3 bases and J 3 bases, with 10 bases left between them. This CDR3 spans 14 amino acids. CDR1 and CDR2 from the germline V gene are SGDLS and YYNGEE. The CDR3 DNA sequence: TGTGCCAGCAGCGACCATGACAGCTACAATGAGCAGTTCTTC. Translated, it gives CASSDHDSYNEQFF.

J is TRBJ2-5 and V is TRBV7-3, with no clear D. Germline assignment: CDR1 SGHTA and CDR2 FQGTGA. Trimming took off 5 bases at V and 5 bases at J, with 12 bases between the two ends. The CDR3 is made up of 13 amino acids. The CDR3 spells CASSQGSVETQYF. In DNA form, the CDR3 reads TGTGCCAGCAGCCAAGGGTCGGTCGAGACCCAGTACTTC.

The J gene is TRBJ1-5, the V gene TRBV5-6; D gene ambiguous. The CDR3 has 13 residues. Germline values: CDR1 SGHDT, CDR2 YYEEEE. V was cut by 2 bases and J by 7 bases, with 10 bases left in between. The CDR3 coding sequence is TGTGCCAGCAGCTTATCGTGGGAGCAGCCCCAGCATTTT. This codes for CASSLSWEQPQHF.

The V call is TRBV7-8, the J call TRBJ2-7; possible D gene TRBD2, 5 bases. The germline gives CDR1 SGHVS, CDR2 FQNEAQ. Trimming shortened V by 4 bases and J by 0 bases, and 10 bases separated the two germline ends. The CDR3 consists of 14 residues. The CDR3 DNA reads as TGTGCCAGCAGCTCAAGGGAGAGCTCCTACGAGCAGTACTTC. It encodes CASSSRESSYEQYF.

The gene calls are TRBV2 and TRBJ2-3; TRBD2 matches at 11 bases. Looked up from germline, CDR1 is SNHLY and CDR2 is FYNNEI. J gave up 3 bases and V 9 bases, and 2 bases lay outside the gene matches. The CDR3 is made up of 13 amino acids. The CDR3: CASASGGTDTQYF. The CDR3 DNA sequence: TGTGCCAGTGCTAGCGGGGGGACAGATACGCAGTATTTT.

The chain joins TRBV13 to TRBJ2-3; the D gene could be TRBD1 or TRBD2 (7 bases each). The CDR3 is 15 amino acids. V was shortened by 7 bases and J by 2 bases, with 16 bases between the two germline ends. Germline V gene lookup returns CDR1 PRHDT and CDR2 FYEKMQ (reference sequence). The CDR3 reads CASTSRGGNTDTQYF. The CDR3 DNA sequence: TGTGCCAGCACCTCCAGGGGGGGAAACACAGATACGCAGTATTTT.

The chain couples TRBV2 to TRBJ1-1; D not resolved. The V end was cut by 2 bases, the J end by 3 bases, with 19 bases between. The germline V gene encodes CDR1 SNHLY and CDR2 FYNNEI. The CDR3 has 17 residues. This CDR3 reads CASSENSDAIEYTEAFF. In DNA, the CDR3 is TGTGCCAGCAGTGAAAATAGTGACGCTATTGAATACACTGAAGCTTTCTTT.

As regards this clone: A read error may account for a junction end that differs from germline. J is TRBJ2-5 and V is TRBV5-1; the D is unclear. CDR1 and CDR2 from the germline V gene are SGHRS and YFSETQ. This CDR3 spans 14 amino acids. The CDR3 here is CASRLDGTLETQYF. In DNA form, the CDR3 reads TGCGCCAGCAGGTTGGACGGAACTCTAGAGACCCAGTACTTC.

This clone was observed a handful of times. V is TRBV2 and J is TRBJ2-6; possibly TRBD2 for D (5 bases). Germline CDR1 reads SNHLY; CDR2 reads FYNNEI. This CDR3 has 15 residues. V was clipped by 8 bases and J by 0 bases, with 11 bases between them. The CDR3 nucleotides are TGTGCCAGCGGGAAGGGAGACTCTGGGGCCAACGTCCTGACTTTC. This codes for CASGKGDSGANVLTF.

J is TRBJ2-7 and V is TRBV19; 7 bases agree with TRBD1. In germline, CDR1 is LNHDA, CDR2 SQIVND (reference sequence). The CDR3 is made up of 15 amino acids. Trimming cost V 5 bases and J 2 bases; bases outside gene matches: 9. CDR3 bases: TGTGCCAGTAGTCCAAAGGGACAGACCCCCTACGAGCAGTACTTC. It encodes CASSPKGQTPYEQYF.

The CDR3 nucleotides read TGCGCCAGCAGCTTGGGAAACCTGAGGGAGACCCAGTACTTC. The encoded protein is CASSLGNLRETQYF. The genes are TRBV5-1 and TRBJ2-5, with unresolved D. Trimming shortened V by 0 bases and J by 5 bases, and 11 bases separated the two germline ends. This CDR3 has 14 residues. Germline values: CDR1 SGHRS, CDR2 YFSETQ.

The count of this clone is one. The V gene is TRBV5-4, the J gene TRBJ2-2, with D possibly called TRBD1 or TRBD2 (5 bases each). V lost 4 bases and J lost 2, with 12 bases in between. The CDR3 sequence is 15 residues long. In germline, CDR1 is SGHNT, CDR2 YYREEE (reference sequence). For the CDR3, the DNA is TGTGCCAGCAGCCCCCTTGGGGGAAACACCGGGGAGCTGTTTTTT. Translating gives CASSPLGGNTGELFF.

This chain joins TRBV30 and TRBJ1-2; possibly TRBD1 for D (6 bases). V lost 2 bases and J 6 bases, leaving 10 bases between the germline ends. The CDR3 length is 12 residues. Per the germline V gene, CDR1 is GTSNPN and CDR2 is SVGIG (reference sequence). This CDR3 is CAWSRQVDGYTF. Written as DNA, the CDR3 is TGTGCCTGGAGTCGACAGGTCGATGGCTACACCTTC.

This chain connects TRBV15 to TRBJ1-1; possibly TRBD1 for D (5 bases). Germline V gene data show CDR1 as LNHNV and CDR2 as YYDKDF (reference sequence). V lost 0 bases and J 3 bases, leaving 8 bases between the germline ends. This CDR3 region has 14 residues. This CDR3 is CATSRDRDHTEAFF. CDR3 bases: TGTGCCACCAGCAGAGACAGGGACCACACTGAAGCTTTCTTT.

The rearrangement uses TRBV6-5 and TRBJ1-1, with D hard to call. The CDR3 totals 13 residues. Germline V gives CDR1 MNHEY, CDR2 SVGAGI. The V end lost 7 bases, the J end lost 1 base, and 10 bases lay between the germline ends. CDR3 region: CASKITGNTEAFF. CDR3 DNA sequence: TGTGCCAGCAAAATCACTGGGAACACTGAAGCTTTCTTT.

The chain carries TRBV28 and TRBJ2-3; 7 bases map to TRBD2. The V segment lost 6 bases and the J segment 3 bases; nucleotides outside the gene matches: 9. Per germline, CDR1 MDHEN and CDR2 SYDVKM. The CDR3 runs 15 residues. Here the CDR3 reads CASRGTVGGTDTQYF. The CDR3 DNA reads TGTGCCAGCAGGGGGACTGTGGGAGGGACAGATACGCAGTATTTT.